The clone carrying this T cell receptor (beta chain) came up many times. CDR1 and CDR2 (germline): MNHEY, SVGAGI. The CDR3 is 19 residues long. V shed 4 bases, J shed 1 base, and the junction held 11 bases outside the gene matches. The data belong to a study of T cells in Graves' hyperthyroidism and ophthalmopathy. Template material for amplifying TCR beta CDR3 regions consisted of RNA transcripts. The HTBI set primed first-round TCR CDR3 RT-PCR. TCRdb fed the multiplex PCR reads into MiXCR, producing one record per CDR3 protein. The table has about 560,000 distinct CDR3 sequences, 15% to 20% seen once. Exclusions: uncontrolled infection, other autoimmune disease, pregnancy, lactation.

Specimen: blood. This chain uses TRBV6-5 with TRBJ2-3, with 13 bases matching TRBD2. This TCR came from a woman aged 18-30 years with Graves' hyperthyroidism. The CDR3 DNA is TGTGCCAGCAGTTCCTTACTAGCGGGGGGGCAGTCGGGCACAGATACGCAGTATTTT. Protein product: CASSSLLAGGQSGTDTQYF.